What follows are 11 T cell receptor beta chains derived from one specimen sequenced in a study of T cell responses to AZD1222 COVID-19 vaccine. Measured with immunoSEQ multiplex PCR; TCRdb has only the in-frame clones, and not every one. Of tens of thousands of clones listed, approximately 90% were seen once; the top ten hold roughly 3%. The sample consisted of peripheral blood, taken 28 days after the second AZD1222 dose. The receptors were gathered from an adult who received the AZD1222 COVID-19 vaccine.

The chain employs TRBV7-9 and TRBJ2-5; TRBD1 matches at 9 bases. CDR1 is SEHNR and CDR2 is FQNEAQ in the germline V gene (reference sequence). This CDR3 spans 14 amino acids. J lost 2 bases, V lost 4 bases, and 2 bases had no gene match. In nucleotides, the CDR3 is TGTGCCAGCAGCTGGACAGGGGCTCAAGAGACCCAGTACTTC. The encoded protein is CASSWTGAQETQYF.

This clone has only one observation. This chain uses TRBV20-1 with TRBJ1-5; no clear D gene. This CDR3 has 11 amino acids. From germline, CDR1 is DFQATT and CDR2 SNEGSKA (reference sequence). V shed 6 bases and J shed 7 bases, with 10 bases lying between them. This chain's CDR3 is CSAGPGQPQHF. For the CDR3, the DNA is TGCAGTGCAGGGCCAGGACAGCCCCAGCATTTT.

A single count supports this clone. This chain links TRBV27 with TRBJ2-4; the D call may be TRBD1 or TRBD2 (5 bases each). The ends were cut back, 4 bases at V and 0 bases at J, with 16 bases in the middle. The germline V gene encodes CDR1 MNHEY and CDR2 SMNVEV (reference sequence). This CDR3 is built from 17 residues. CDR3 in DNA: TGTGCCAGCAGTTCCTCCGGGACGGTATTAGCCAAAAACATTCAGTACTTC. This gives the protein CASSSSGTVLAKNIQYF.

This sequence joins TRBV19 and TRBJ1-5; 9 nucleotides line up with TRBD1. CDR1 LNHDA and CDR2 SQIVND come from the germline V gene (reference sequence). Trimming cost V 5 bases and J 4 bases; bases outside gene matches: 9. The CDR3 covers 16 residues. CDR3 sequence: CASSPETGGRNQPQHF. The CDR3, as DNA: TGTGCCAGTAGTCCCGAGACAGGGGGGAGGAATCAGCCCCAGCATTTT.

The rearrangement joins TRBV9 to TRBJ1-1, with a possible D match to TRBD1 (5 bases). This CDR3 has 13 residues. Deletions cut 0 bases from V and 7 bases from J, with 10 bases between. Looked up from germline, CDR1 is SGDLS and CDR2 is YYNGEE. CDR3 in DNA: TGTGCCAGCAGCGTAGTAGGGGTGGGTGAAGCTTTCTTT. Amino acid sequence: CASSVVGVGEAFF.

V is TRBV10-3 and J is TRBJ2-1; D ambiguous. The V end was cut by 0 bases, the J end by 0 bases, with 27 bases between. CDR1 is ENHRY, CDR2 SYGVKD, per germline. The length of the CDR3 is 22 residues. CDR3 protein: CAISESLVGSEITRRSYNEQFF. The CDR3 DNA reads TGTGCCATCAGTGAGTCGCTGGTAGGCAGTGAAATCACCCGACGCTCCTACAATGAGCAGTTCTTC.

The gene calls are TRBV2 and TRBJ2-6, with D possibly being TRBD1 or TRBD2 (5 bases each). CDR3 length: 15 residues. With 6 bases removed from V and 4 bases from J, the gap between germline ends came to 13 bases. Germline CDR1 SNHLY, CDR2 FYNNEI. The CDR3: CASRLGVSGANVLTF. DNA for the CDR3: TGTGCCAGCAGATTGGGGGTCTCGGGGGCCAACGTCCTGACTTTC.

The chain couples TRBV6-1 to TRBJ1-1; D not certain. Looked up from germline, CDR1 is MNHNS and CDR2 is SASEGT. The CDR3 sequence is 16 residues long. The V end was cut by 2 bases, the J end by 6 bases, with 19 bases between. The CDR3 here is CASSEPGYVRGSEAFF. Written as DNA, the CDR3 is TGTGCCAGCAGTGAACCAGGTTATGTGCGAGGTTCTGAAGCTTTCTTT.

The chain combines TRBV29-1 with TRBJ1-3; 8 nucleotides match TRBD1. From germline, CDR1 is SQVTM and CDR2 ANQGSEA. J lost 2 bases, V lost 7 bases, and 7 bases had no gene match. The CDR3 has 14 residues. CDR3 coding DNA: TGCAGCGAACCAAAACAGGGGGCTGGAAACACCATATATTTT. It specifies CSEPKQGAGNTIYF.

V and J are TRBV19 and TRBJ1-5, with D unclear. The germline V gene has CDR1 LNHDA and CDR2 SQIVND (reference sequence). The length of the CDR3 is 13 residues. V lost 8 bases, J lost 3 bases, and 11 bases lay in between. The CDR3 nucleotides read TGTGCCAGTTCCGTAGAGTTCAATCAGCCCCAGCATTTT. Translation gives CASSVEFNQPQHF. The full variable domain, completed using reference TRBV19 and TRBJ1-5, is DGGITQSPKYLFRKEGQNVTLSCEQNLNHDAMYWYRQDPGQGLRLIYYSQIVNDFQKGDIAEGYSVSREKKESFPLTVTSAQKNPTAFYLCASSVEFNQPQHFGDGTRLSIL.

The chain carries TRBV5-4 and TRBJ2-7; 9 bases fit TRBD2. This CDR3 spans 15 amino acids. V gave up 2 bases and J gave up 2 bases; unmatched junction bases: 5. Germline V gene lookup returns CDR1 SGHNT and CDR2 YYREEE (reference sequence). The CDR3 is CASSFYGTSPYEQYF. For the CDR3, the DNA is TGTGCCAGCAGCTTCTATGGGACTAGCCCCTACGAGCAGTACTTC.